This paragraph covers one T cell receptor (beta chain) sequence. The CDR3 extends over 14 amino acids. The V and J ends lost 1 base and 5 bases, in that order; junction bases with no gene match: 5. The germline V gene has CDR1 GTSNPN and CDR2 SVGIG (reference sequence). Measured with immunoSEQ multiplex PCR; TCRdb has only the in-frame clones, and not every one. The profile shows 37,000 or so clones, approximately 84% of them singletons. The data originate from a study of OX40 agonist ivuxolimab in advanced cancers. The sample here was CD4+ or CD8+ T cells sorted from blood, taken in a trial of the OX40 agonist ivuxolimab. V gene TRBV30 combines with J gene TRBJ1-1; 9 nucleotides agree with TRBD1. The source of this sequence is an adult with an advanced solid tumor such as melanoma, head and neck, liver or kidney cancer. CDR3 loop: CAWSAGQGGTEAFF. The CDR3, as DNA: TGTGCCTGGAGTGCGGGACAGGGAGGGACTGAAGCTTTCTTT.